These 24 T cell receptor beta chains originate from one sample sequenced in a study of cytomegalovirus exposure and HLA in healthy donors. Measured with immunoSEQ multiplex PCR; TCRdb has only the in-frame clones, and not every one. Found here are about 180,000 clones, 85% of them singletons; the top ten hold approximately 15%. Sequencing was done on a sample of PBMCs. The receptors here all came from a man aged 18 to 29 in good health and CMV-seropositive.

The chain recombines TRBV28 with TRBJ1-2; D is uncertain. The V end was cut by 4 bases, the J end by 8 bases, with 17 bases between. CDR1 is MDHEN, CDR2 SYDVKM, per germline. The CDR3 has 14 residues. The DNA of the CDR3 is TGTGCCAGCAGTTCCCTCCGGGATGTCGGGGGCTACACCTTC. Translation: CASSSLRDVGGYTF.

This clone has just a few counts. The CDR3 nucleotides read TGTGCCAGCAGCGCTGGACACTTTGAAGGCTACACCTTC. Translating gives CASSAGHFEGYTF. The V and J genes are TRBV7-9 and TRBJ1-2, with a possible D match to TRBD1 (5 bases). Trimming took 5 bases from V and 8 from J, leaving 15 bases between them. In germline, CDR1 is SEHNR, CDR2 FQNEAQ (reference sequence). The CDR3 spans 13 residues. Drawing the rest from reference TRBV7-9 and TRBJ1-2, the complete variable domain is DTGVSQNPRHKITKRGQNVTFRCDPISEHNRLYWYRQTLGQGPEFLTYFQNEAQLEKSRLLSDRFSAERPKGSFSTLEIQRTEQGDSAMYLCASSAGHFEGYTFGSGTRLTVV.

This sequence joins TRBV5-1 and TRBJ2-1; 10 bases align to TRBD2. CDR3 length: 15 residues. CDR1 SGHRS and CDR2 YFSETQ come from the germline V gene. V trimming: 0 bases; J trimming: 6 bases; junction bases outside the gene matches: 3. The CDR3 DNA reads as TGCGCCAGCAGCTTGGTAGCGGGGGGTGGCAATGAGCAGTTCTTC. This sequence encodes CASSLVAGGGNEQFF.

The V and J genes are TRBV7-9 and TRBJ1-2; D is unclear. Trimming removed 3 bases from V and 2 bases from J, with 13 bases in between. The CDR3 length is 15 residues. CDR1 and CDR2 from the germline V gene are SEHNR and FQNEAQ (reference sequence). CDR3 nucleotides: TGTGCCAGCAGCTTTACAGCCGGGAAAAACTATGGCTACACCTTC. Translated: CASSFTAGKNYGYTF.

This clone turned up a few times. This rearrangement joins TRBV6-1 to TRBJ2-7, with D hard to call. Germline V gene lookup returns CDR1 MNHNS and CDR2 SASEGT. The V and J ends lost 4 bases and 4 bases respectively, with 5 bases between them. The CDR3 covers 11 residues. CDR3 DNA: TGTGCCAGCAGTGGAGTATACGAGCAGTACTTC. Encoded protein: CASSGVYEQYF.

J is TRBJ2-7 and V is TRBV28, with D perhaps matching TRBD1 (5 bases). V dropped 7 bases and J dropped 3 bases, with 10 bases sitting between them. The CDR3 runs 12 residues. Germline V lookup: CDR1 MDHEN, CDR2 SYDVKM. Here the CDR3 reads CASKDSLYEQYF. The CDR3 bases are TGTGCCAGCAAAGACAGCCTCTACGAGCAGTACTTC.

The chain recombines TRBV6-1 with TRBJ2-1, with D possibly TRBD1 on 6 matching bases. Germline V gene data show CDR1 as MNHNS and CDR2 as SASEGT. V gave up 2 bases and J gave up 4 bases, with 24 bases separating them. The CDR3 consists of 19 residues. The CDR3 bases are TGTGCCAGCAGTGAATATCTTACGCAGGGGCAGAGGGTTTACAATGAGCAGTTCTTC. Protein sequence: CASSEYLTQGQRVYNEQFF.

V gene TRBV28 combines with J gene TRBJ1-2; 9 nucleotides align to TRBD1. The CDR3 runs to 14 residues. The ends lost 4 bases at V and 7 bases at J; junction bases unmatched: 7. The germline CDR1 and CDR2 sequences are MDHEN and SYDVKM. The CDR3 DNA follows: TGTGCCAGCAGTTCGGGACAGGGAATAGGTGGCTACACCTTC. Translated, it gives CASSSGQGIGGYTF.

The chain combines TRBV7-9 with TRBJ2-1; D perhaps matches TRBD2 (5 bases). The CDR3 extends over 13 amino acids. CDR1 and CDR2 from the germline V gene are SEHNR and FQNEAQ (reference sequence). Trimming cost V 1 base and J 9 bases, with 10 bases left between them. The chain's CDR3 is CASSLGPAGEQFF. The CDR3 DNA sequence: TGTGCCAGCAGCTTAGGACCGGCGGGTGAGCAGTTCTTC.

The chain joins TRBV19 to TRBJ2-3; 11 bases map to TRBD2. The J segment lost 3 bases and the V segment lost 1 base, leaving 9 bases of the junction unmatched. The CDR3 sequence is 18 residues long. Germline V gives CDR1 LNHDA, CDR2 SQIVND (reference sequence). This CDR3 is CASSIGMSSGGLTDTQYF. The CDR3 DNA sequence: TGTGCCAGTAGTATAGGGATGTCTAGCGGGGGGTTGACAGATACGCAGTATTTT.

This clone was observed a handful of times. This chain links TRBV7-8 with TRBJ2-7; 7 bases line up with TRBD2. The germline CDR1 and CDR2 sequences are SGHVS and FQNEAQ. Trimming took 2 bases from V and 1 from J; bases not matched to a gene: 5. The CDR3 extends over 15 amino acids. CDR3 DNA sequence: TGTGCCAGCAGCTTAAGTGGGGAGGGGTCCTACGAGCAGTACTTC. Amino acids: CASSLSGEGSYEQYF.

The CDR3 DNA follows: TGTGCCAGCTCACCTTCCGCCCGGGACTTTTACAATGAGCAGTTCTTC. Translating it yields CASSPSARDFYNEQFF. V is TRBV18 and J is TRBJ2-1, with D possibly TRBD2 on 6 matching bases. The CDR3 runs 16 residues. Germline V gives CDR1 KGHSH, CDR2 LQKENI. V lost 3 bases, J lost 4 bases, and 16 bases lay in between.

This clone was observed a few times. V usage is TRBV5-1 and J usage is TRBJ1-1; D possibly corresponds to TRBD1 (5 bases). V was trimmed by 0 bases and J by 0 bases, leaving 15 bases between them. The CDR3 loop spans 17 amino acids. Germline values: CDR1 SGHRS, CDR2 YFSETQ. The CDR3 region has the DNA TGCGCCAGCAGCTTGGTCTTTCGGGAGGACATGAACACTGAAGCTTTCTTT. Translating gives CASSLVFREDMNTEAFF.

CDR3 residues: CASTPGLSANTGELFF. For the CDR3, the DNA is TGTGCCAGTACCCCGGGACTCAGCGCGAACACCGGGGAGCTGTTTTTT. The chain uses TRBV9 and TRBJ2-2; a possible D gene is TRBD2 (6 bases). CDR1 and CDR2 from the germline V gene are SGDLS and YYNGEE. CDR3 size: 16 residues. V was cut by 8 bases and J by 0 bases, with 17 bases left in between.

The chain is built from TRBV2 and TRBJ2-5; D remains unclear. V lost 6 bases and J lost 5, with 10 bases in between. CDR3 length: 12 amino acids. From germline, CDR1 is SNHLY and CDR2 FYNNEI. The CDR3 sequence is CASSDPGETQYF. The CDR3 DNA reads as TGTGCCAGCAGCGATCCCGGTGAGACCCAGTACTTC.

The chain is built from TRBV27 and TRBJ2-7; TRBD2 matches 10 bases. Germline loops: CDR1 MNHEY, CDR2 SMNVEV (reference sequence). The CDR3 runs to 14 residues. The J segment lost 3 bases and the V segment lost 2 bases, leaving 1 base of the junction unmatched. The CDR3 nucleotides read TGTGCCAGCAGTTTAAGCGGGAGGGGCTACGAGCAGTACTTC. Translating it yields CASSLSGRGYEQYF.

The rearrangement uses TRBV5-1 and TRBJ1-4; a possible D gene is TRBD1 (6 bases). The CDR3 covers 15 residues. CDR1 and CDR2 (germline): SGHRS, YFSETQ. V was clipped by 0 bases and J by 7 bases, with 13 bases between them. The CDR3 region has the DNA TGCGCCAGCAGCTTGGAGTGGGGCAGGGGTGAAAAACTGTTTTTT. It is translated as CASSLEWGRGEKLFF.

This clone was picked up one time. The chain combines TRBV6-5 with TRBJ2-2; maybe TRBD1 (5 bases). Trimming left V 5 bases short and J 1 base short, with 5 bases between. This CDR3 contains 13 residues. CDR1 is MNHEY and CDR2 is SVGAGI in the germline V gene. This chain's CDR3 is CASSTGNTGELFF. The CDR3 nucleotides are TGTGCCAGCAGTACAGGGAACACCGGGGAGCTGTTTTTT.

This chain links TRBV18 with TRBJ2-4; 10 bases agree with TRBD1. In germline, CDR1 is KGHSH, CDR2 LQKENI. V shed 5 bases and J 8 bases; nucleotides not matched to a gene: 9. The CDR3 has 15 amino acids. The CDR3 DNA reads as TGTGCCAGCTCAGAGATGAGGGGACAGGGGTACATTCAGTACTTC. Translation gives CASSEMRGQGYIQYF.

The J gene is TRBJ2-7, the V gene TRBV28, with TRBD1 matching 8 bases. This CDR3 contains 14 residues. Trimming took 2 bases from V and 7 from J; bases not matched to a gene: 7. Germline loops: CDR1 MDHEN, CDR2 SYDVKM. CDR3 amino acids: CASSLGTGRGEQYF. The DNA for the CDR3 is TGTGCCAGCAGTTTAGGGACAGGTCGAGGTGAGCAGTACTTC.

The chain uses TRBV28 and TRBJ2-7; TRBD2 matches 11 bases. V was pared by 3 bases and J by 6 bases, with 7 bases of the junction left unmatched. CDR3 length: 15 residues. Germline V gene sequence: CDR1 MDHEN, CDR2 SYDVKM. The CDR3 sequence: CASSFLLAGAREQYF. The CDR3 DNA follows: TGTGCCAGCAGTTTCCTACTAGCGGGAGCCCGCGAGCAGTACTTC.

V is TRBV30 and J is TRBJ1-4, with D perhaps TRBD1 (5 bases). The germline V gene encodes CDR1 GTSNPN and CDR2 SVGIG (reference sequence). The CDR3 contains 14 residues. Trimming removed 3 bases at V and 2 bases at J, with 10 bases between. The CDR3 reads CAWRREGTNEKLFF. The CDR3 DNA is TGTGCCTGGAGAAGGGAGGGGACTAATGAAAAACTGTTTTTT.

V is TRBV30 and J is TRBJ2-2; no definite D call. The V end was cut by 2 bases, the J end by 8 bases, with 6 bases between. This CDR3 is 11 amino acids long. Germline lookup yields CDR1 GTSNPN and CDR2 SVGIG (reference sequence). The CDR3 protein is CAWSFAGELFF. In DNA form, the CDR3 reads TGTGCCTGGAGTTTCGCGGGGGAGCTGTTTTTT. The variable domain in full, with the rest retrieved from reference TRBV30 and TRBJ2-2, is SQTIHQWPATLVQPVGSPLSLECTVEGTSNPNLYWYRQAAGRGLQLLFYSVGIGQISSEVPQNLSASRPQDRQFILSSKKLLLSDSGFYLCAWSFAGELFFGEGSRLTVL.

The chain couples TRBV10-3 to TRBJ2-2; 8 positions match TRBD2. Germline CDR1 reads ENHRY; CDR2 reads SYGVKD. This CDR3 has 16 residues. V lost 4 bases to trimming and J lost 1 base; unmatched junction nucleotides: 5. CDR3 bases: TGTGCCATCAGTGGGCAGACTAGCGAGAACACCGGGGAGCTGTTTTTT. It codes for CAISGQTSENTGELFF.